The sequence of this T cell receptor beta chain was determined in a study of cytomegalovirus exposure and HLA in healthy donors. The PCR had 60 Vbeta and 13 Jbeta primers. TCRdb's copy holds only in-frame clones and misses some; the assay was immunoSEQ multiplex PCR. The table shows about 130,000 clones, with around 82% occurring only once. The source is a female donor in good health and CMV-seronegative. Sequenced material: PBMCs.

The CDR3 DNA sequence: TGTGCCAGCTCATCCCCGGGACATTATTTTGGCTACACCTTC. Protein sequence: CASSSPGHYFGYTF. The chain uses TRBV18 and TRBJ1-2; D is perhaps TRBD1 (6 bases). The germline V and J ends were trimmed by 5 bases and 7 bases, with 17 bases remaining between them. Germline V gene sequence: CDR1 KGHSH, CDR2 LQKENI. This CDR3 is built from 14 residues.